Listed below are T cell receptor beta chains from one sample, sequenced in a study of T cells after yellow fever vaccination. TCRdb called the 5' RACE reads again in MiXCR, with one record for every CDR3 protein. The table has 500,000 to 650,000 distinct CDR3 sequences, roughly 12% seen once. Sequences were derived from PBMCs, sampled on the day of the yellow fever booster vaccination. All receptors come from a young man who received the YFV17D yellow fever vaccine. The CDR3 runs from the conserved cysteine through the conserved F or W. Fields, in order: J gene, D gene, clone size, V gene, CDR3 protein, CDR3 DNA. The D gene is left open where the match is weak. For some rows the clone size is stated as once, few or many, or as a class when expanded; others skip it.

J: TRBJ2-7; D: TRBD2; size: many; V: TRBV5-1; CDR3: CASRLAGGSYEQYF; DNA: TGCGCCAGCAGGCTAGCGGGAGGCTCCTACGAGCAGTACTTC
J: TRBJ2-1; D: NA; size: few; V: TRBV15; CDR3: CATSRDPSNNEQFF; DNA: TGTGCCACCAGCAGAGATCCCAGTAACAATGAGCAGTTCTTC
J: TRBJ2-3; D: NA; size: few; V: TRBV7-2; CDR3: CASARERSTDTQYF; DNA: TGTGCCAGCGCGAGGGAACGAAGCACAGATACGCAGTATTTT
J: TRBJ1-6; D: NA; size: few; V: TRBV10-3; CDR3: CAISSGDSPLHF; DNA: TGTGCCATCAGTTCAGGGGATTCACCCCTCCACTTT
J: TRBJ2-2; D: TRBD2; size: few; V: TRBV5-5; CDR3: CASSQLIAGGPGGELFF; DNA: TGTGCCAGCAGCCAACTCATAGCGGGAGGGCCCGGCGGGGAGCTGTTTTTT
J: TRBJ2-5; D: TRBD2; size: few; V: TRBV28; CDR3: CASRVATSGGEETQYF; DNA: TGTGCCAGCAGGGTAGCGACTAGCGGGGGGGAAGAGACCCAGTACTTC
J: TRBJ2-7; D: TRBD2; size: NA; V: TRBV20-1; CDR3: CSARDPSGRTSSYEQYF; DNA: TGCAGTGCTAGAGATCCTAGCGGGAGAACTAGCTCCTACGAGCAGTACTTC
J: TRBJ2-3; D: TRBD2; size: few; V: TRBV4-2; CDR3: CASSQDGGSGRTDTQYF; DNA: TGTGCCAGCAGCCAAGATGGAGGTAGCGGGAGGACAGATACGCAGTATTTT
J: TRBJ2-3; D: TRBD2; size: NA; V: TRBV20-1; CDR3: CSVRAGAEDTQYF; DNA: TGCAGCGTCCGAGCGGGAGCGGAGGATACGCAGTATTTT
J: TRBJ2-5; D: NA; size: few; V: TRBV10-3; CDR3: CAISGTVGAETQYF; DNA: TGTGCCATCAGTGGGACAGTAGGGGCAGAGACCCAGTACTTC
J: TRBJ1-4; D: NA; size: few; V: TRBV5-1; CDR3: CASSLPGGDEKLFF; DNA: TGCGCCAGCAGCTTGCCGGGCGGGGATGAAAAACTGTTTTTT
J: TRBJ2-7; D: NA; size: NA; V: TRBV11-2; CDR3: CASSPLGVGEQYF; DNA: TGTGCCAGCAGCCCCCTGGGGGTGGGGGAGCAGTACTTC
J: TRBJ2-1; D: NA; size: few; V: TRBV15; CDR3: CATSRDRLEYNEQFF; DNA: TGTGCCACCAGCAGAGACCGACTGGAGTACAATGAGCAGTTCTTC
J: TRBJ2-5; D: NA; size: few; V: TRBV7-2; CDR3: CASRAPGAGRETQYF; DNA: TGTGCCAGCCGAGCTCCGGGGGCTGGGAGAGAGACCCAGTACTTC
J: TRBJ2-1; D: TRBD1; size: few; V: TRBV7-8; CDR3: CASSRGQENEQFF; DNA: TGTGCCAGCAGCCGGGGACAGGAGAATGAGCAGTTCTTC
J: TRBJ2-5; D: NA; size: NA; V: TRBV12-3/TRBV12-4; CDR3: CASSPHSVGETQYF; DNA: TGTGCCAGCAGTCCTCATAGCGTTGGAGAGACCCAGTACTTC
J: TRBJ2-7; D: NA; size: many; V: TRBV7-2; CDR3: CASSLAAGGYEQYF; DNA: TGTGCCAGCAGTTTGGCGGCAGGGGGGTACGAGCAGTACTTC
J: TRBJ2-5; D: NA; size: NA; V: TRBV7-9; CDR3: CASSLRSRGDSVRTQYF; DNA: TGTGCCAGCAGCTTGCGATCGAGGGGGGACTCCGTTCGGACCCAGTACTTC
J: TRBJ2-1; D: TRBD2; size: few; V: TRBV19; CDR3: CASSIGGLVNNEQFF; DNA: TGTGCCAGTAGTATAGGTGGACTAGTGAACAATGAGCAGTTCTTC
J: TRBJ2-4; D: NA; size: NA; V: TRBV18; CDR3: CASSPDVNQPQYF; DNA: TGTGCCAGCTCACCAGACGTAAATCAGCCTCAGTACTTC
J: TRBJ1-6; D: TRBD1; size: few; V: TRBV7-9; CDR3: CASSTGQVNPPLHF; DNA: TGTGCCAGCAGCACCGGACAGGTTAATCCACCCCTCCACTTT
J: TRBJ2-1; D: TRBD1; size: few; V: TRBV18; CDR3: CASRKRDRDLSDEQFF; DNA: TGTGCCAGCAGAAAAAGGGACAGAGACCTATCGGATGAGCAGTTCTTC
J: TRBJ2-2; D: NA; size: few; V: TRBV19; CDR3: CASSKQPNTGELFF; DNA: TGTGCCAGTAGTAAACAGCCGAACACCGGGGAGCTGTTTTTT
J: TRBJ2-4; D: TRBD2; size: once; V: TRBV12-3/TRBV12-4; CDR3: CASSFGGGLAVPLAKNIQYF; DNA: TGTGCCAGCAGTTTCGGGGGGGGACTAGCGGTACCTCTAGCCAAAAACATTCAGTACTTC
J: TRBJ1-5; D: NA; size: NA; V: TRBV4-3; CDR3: CASTWRQGESNQPQHF; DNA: TGCGCCAGCACCTGGAGGCAGGGAGAGAGCAATCAGCCCCAGCATTTT
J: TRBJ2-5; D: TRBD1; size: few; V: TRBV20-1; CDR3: CSAEGGQGGETQYF; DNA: TGCAGTGCTGAAGGAGGACAGGGTGGAGAGACCCAGTACTTC
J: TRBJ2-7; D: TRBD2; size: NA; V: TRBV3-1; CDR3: CASSGGTSGRRYF; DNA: TGTGCCAGCAGCGGGGGGACTAGCGGGAGGCGGTACTTC
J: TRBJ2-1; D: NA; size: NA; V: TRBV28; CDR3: CASSLGPPPGYNEQFF; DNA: TGTGCCAGCAGTTTGGGCCCGCCGCCGGGCTACAATGAGCAGTTCTTC
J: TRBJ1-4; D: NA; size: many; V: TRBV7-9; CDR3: CASSLGPGESEKLFF; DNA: TGTGCCAGCAGCTTAGGTCCAGGGGAGTCGGAAAAACTGTTTTTT
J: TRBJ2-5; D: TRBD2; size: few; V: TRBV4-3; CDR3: CASSQGVGGDAETQYF; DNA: TGCGCCAGCAGCCAAGGGGTCGGGGGGGACGCCGAGACCCAGTACTTC
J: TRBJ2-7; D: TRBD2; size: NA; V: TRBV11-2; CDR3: CASSGLGLAGLYEQYF; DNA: TGTGCCAGCAGCGGATTGGGGCTAGCGGGTCTGTACGAGCAGTACTTC
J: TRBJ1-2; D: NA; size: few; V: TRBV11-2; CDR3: CASSLERGTNGYTF; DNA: TGTGCCAGCAGCTTAGAGCGGGGGACAAACGGTTACACCTTC
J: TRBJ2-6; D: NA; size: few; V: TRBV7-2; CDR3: CASSLRSGGSGANVLTF; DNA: TGTGCCAGCAGCTTAAGGTCGGGCGGCTCTGGGGCCAACGTCCTGACTTTC
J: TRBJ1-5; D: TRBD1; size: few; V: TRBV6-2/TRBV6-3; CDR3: CASSWDRGYNQPQHF; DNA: TGTGCCAGCAGTTGGGACAGGGGTTACAATCAGCCCCAGCATTTT
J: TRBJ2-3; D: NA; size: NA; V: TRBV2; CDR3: CASQGVGLSAITDTQYF; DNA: TGTGCCAGCCAAGGGGTGGGACTGAGCGCAATCACAGATACGCAGTATTTT
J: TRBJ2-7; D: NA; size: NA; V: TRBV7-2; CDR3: CASGAGVGEQYF; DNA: TGTGCCAGCGGGGCGGGTGTGGGCGAGCAGTACTTC
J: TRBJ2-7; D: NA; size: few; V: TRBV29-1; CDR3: CSGVRDNSYEQYF; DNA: TGCAGCGGTGTCCGGGACAACTCCTACGAGCAGTACTTC
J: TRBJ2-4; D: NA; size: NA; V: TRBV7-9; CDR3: CASSWGRYIQYF; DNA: TGTGCCAGCAGCTGGGGTCGGTACATTCAGTACTTC
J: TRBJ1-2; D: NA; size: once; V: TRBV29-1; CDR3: CSVAVGSSYGYTF; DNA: TGCAGCGTTGCGGTGGGTAGCTCCTATGGCTACACCTTC
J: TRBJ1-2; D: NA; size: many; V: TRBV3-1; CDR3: CASSLGENGYTF; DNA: TGTGCCAGCAGCCTAGGAGAGAATGGCTACACCTTC
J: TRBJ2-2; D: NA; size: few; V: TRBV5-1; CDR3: CASSSSEGTRVQF; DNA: TGCGCCAGCAGCTCCTCGGAGGGTACCAGGGTCCAATTT
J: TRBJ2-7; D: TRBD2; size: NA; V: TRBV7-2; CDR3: CASSLGGAGPYEQYF; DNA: TGTGCCAGCAGCTTAGGCGGAGCGGGGCCCTACGAGCAGTACTTC
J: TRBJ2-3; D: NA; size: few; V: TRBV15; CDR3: CATSVGVPSTDTQYF; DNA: TGTGCCACCAGCGTGGGGGTTCCTAGCACAGATACGCAGTATTTT
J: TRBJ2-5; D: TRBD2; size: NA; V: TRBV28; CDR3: CASSFGGRRAQYF; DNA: TGTGCCAGCAGTTTCGGGGGGAGGAGGGCCCAGTACTTC
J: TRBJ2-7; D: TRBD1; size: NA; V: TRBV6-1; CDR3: CASSAGTGFRGYEQYF; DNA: TGTGCCAGCAGTGCCGGGACAGGGTTTCGGGGATACGAGCAGTACTTC
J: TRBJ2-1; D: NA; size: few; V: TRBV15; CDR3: CATSRAEDEQFF; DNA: TGTGCCACCAGCAGAGCGGAGGATGAGCAGTTCTTC
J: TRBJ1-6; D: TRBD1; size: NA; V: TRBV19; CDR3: CASRDRDGGSPLHF; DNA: TGTGCCAGCCGGGACAGGGACGGAGGATCACCCCTCCACTTT
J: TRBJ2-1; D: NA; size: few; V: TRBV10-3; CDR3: CATAEGVNEQFF; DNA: TGTGCCACTGCAGAGGGGGTCAATGAGCAGTTCTTC
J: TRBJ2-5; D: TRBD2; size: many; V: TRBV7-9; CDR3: CASSLKEGSGSLETQYF; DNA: TGTGCCAGCAGCTTGAAGGAGGGAAGCGGGAGTTTAGAGACCCAGTACTTC
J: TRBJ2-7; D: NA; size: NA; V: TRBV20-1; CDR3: CSASVPGRNRPYEQYF; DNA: TGCAGTGCTAGTGTCCCAGGGCGGAACCGGCCCTACGAGCAGTACTTC
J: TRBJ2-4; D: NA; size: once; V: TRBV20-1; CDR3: CSADRAKNIQYF; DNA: TGCAGTGCGGACAGAGCCAAAAACATTCAGTACTTC
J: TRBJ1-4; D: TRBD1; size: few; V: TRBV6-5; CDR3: CASRETGTEFF; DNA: TGTGCCAGCAGAGAAACCGGGACAGAGTTTTTT
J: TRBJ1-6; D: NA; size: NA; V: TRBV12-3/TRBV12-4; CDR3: CASSLAVGVTMAPLHF; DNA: TGTGCCAGCAGTTTAGCGGTAGGGGTGACTATGGCCCCCCTCCACTTT
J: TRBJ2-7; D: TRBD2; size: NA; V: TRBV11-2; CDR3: CASSLDVAGVLVSYEQYF; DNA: TGTGCCAGCAGCTTAGACGTAGCGGGAGTCCTAGTGTCCTACGAGCAGTACTTC